One sample yielded the 18 T cell receptor delta chains listed below, sequenced in a study of gamma-delta T cells after stem cell transplantation. TCRdb processed the RT-PCR reads again with the CATT caller. Counted here are over 1,400 delta-chain clones, around 6.1% occurring once; the ten biggest clones make up 20% to 25%. Sequencing was carried out using gamma-delta T cells. These TCRs come from a human donor. It is not recorded whose cells these are; they may come from a transplant donor.

In the case of this clone: A far larger clone is off by one base, so a read error is likely. The same CDR3 arises from other DNA sequences in this sample as well. The chain links TRDV2 to TRDJ1; 10 nucleotides match TRDD3. This CDR3 contains 20 residues. The V gene's germline CDR1 is GEAIGNYY and CDR2 EKD. With V trimmed by 3 bases and J by 1 base, 19 bases remained unmatched. The CDR3 reads CACDAVPVLGDSLLTDKLIF. Here the CDR3 DNA reads TGTGCCTGTGACGCCGTCCCCGTACTGGGGGATTCCTTACTCACCGATAAACTCATCTTT.

This clone was recorded a few times. The mismatch at residue 6 between this DNA's translation and the TCRdb protein of a much larger clone likely reflects a read error; the protein shown is translated from the DNA. V gene TRDV2 combines with J gene TRDJ1; the D is unclear. Germline CDR1 GEAIGNYY, CDR2 EKD. This CDR3 is 15 amino acids long. The V and J ends lost 0 bases and 0 bases respectively, with 10 bases between them. The CDR3 nucleotides are TGTGCCTGTGACACCCCCGTACCTAACACCGATAAACTCATCTTT. Protein: CACDTPVPNTDKLIF.

Judged by abundance, this clone is hyperexpanded. The same CDR3 can be traced to other DNA sequences in this sample. The CDR3 protein is CACDYTGGTYTDKLIF. CDR3 coding DNA: TGTGCCTGTGACTACACTGGGGGAACGTACACCGATAAACTCATCTTT. The chain links TRDV2 to TRDJ1, with 9 bases lining up with TRDD3. CDR1 is GEAIGNYY and CDR2 is EKD in the germline V gene. The junction had 7 bases not matched to a gene; V was cut back by 3 bases and J by 0 bases. The length of the CDR3 is 16 residues.

This clone rates as medium-sized. This may stem from a read error, because a much larger clone lies one nucleotide away. Within the sample, other DNA sequences also encode this same CDR3. V usage is TRDV2 and J usage is TRDJ1; 8 nucleotides agree with TRDD3. J gave up 1 base and V 3 bases, and 12 bases lay outside the gene matches. This CDR3 has 17 residues. Looked up from germline, CDR1 is GEAIGNYY and CDR2 is EKD. The CDR3 region has the DNA TGTGCCTGTGACCCCGTGCTGGGGGAAGATTTCACCGATAAACTCATCTTT. Translated, it gives CACDPVLGEDFTDKLIF.

Concerning this clone: The translation of this DNA and the TCRdb protein of a much larger clone differ at residue 3, probably owing to a read error; the protein shown here is translated from the DNA. The chain recombines TRDV2 with TRDJ1, with D hard to call. The germline CDR1 and CDR2 sequences are GEAIGNYY and EKD. There are 14 residues in the CDR3. This CDR3 reads CARDTVEHGDKLIF. CDR3 coding DNA: TGTGCCCGTGACACCGTAGAACACGGGGATAAACTCATCTTT.

A word on this clone: The TCRdb protein, from a much larger clone, departs from this DNA's translation at residue 5, likely by read error; the protein shown derives from the DNA. V is TRDV2 and J is TRDJ1; 10 bases are shared with TRDD3. Trimming at V came to 0 bases and at J to 1 base, leaving 16 bases not matched to a gene. This CDR3 is 20 amino acids long. Germline V gene data show CDR1 as GEAIGNYY and CDR2 as EKD. This CDR3 is CACDTVPVLGDSLLTDKLIF. The CDR3 DNA sequence: TGTGCCTGTGACACCGTCCCTGTACTGGGGGATTCCTTACTCACCGATAAACTCATCTTT.

Of note for this clone: The TCRdb protein comes from a much larger clone and disagrees with this DNA's translation at residue 8, likely due to a read error; the protein given here is derived from the DNA. J is TRDJ1 and V is TRDV2, with 13 bases identical to TRDD3. The germline CDR1 and CDR2 sequences are GEAIGNYY and EKD. Trimming removed 0 bases from V and 2 bases from J; junction bases left unmatched: 14. The CDR3 runs 20 residues. CDR3: CACDTFRSLLGDTGTDKLIF. CDR3 in DNA: TGTGCCTGTGACACCTTCAGATCGTTACTGGGGGATACGGGAACCGATAAACTCATCTTT.

This clone has a handful of counts. The protein recorded in TCRdb matches a much larger clone and deviates from this DNA's translation at residue 4, suggesting a read error; the protein here is obtained by translating the DNA. V gene TRDV2 combines with J gene TRDJ1; 7 bases align to TRDD3. The CDR3 is made up of 16 amino acids. V trimming: 5 bases; J trimming: 0 bases; junction bases outside the gene matches: 11. Germline V gene lookup returns CDR1 GEAIGNYY and CDR2 EKD. Here the CDR3 DNA reads TGTGCCTGTGGCACGTTGGTGGGGGACTACACCGATAAACTCATCTTT. Its protein is CACGTLVGDYTDKLIF.

This clone was seen more than once but under ten times. With a far larger clone one base away, a read error is the likely cause. At the DNA level, this CDR3 is encoded by other sequences in the same sample as well. CDR3 protein: CACDTLSPYTHSGGFRTDKLIF. As DNA, the CDR3 is TGTGCCTGTGACACCCTCAGCCCCTATACTCACTCTGGGGGATTTCGCACTGATAAACTCATCTTT. J is TRDJ1 and V is TRDV2, with TRDD3 matching over 9 bases. CDR3 length: 22 amino acids. Germline assignment: CDR1 GEAIGNYY and CDR2 EKD. Germline trimming cut 0 bases from V and 5 bases from J; bases unmatched to any gene: 27.

This clone was observed a handful of times. A much larger clone differs from this one at a single base, so this may be a read error. The identical CDR3 is also encoded by other nucleotide sequences in the sample. The chain joins TRDV1 to TRDJ2; TRDD2 aligns across 9 bases. CDR3 size: 18 residues. V lost 3 bases to trimming and J lost 8 bases; unmatched junction nucleotides: 16. Germline CDR1 and CDR2: TSWWSYY and QGS. The CDR3 loop reads CALGDLLPTCTGTAQLFF. CDR3 nucleotide sequence: TGTGCTCTTGGGGACCTCCTTCCTACTTGTACTGGGACGGCACAACTCTTCTTT.

At least ten counts were recorded for this clone. Given a far larger clone just one base away, this is likely a sequencing read error. V is TRDV2 and J is TRDJ1; 8 bases are a match to TRDD3. The CDR3 spans 15 residues. Germline CDR1 reads GEAIGNYY; CDR2 reads EKD. The ends lost 5 bases at V and 2 bases at J; junction bases unmatched: 9. CDR3 coding DNA: TGTGCCTGTGGCGCACTGGGGGCCCCTACCGATAAACTCATCTTT. Translation gives CACGALGAPTDKLIF.

A word on this clone: Given a far larger clone just one base away, this is likely a sequencing read error. The sample has other DNA sequences that encode this CDR3 too. This sequence joins TRDV1 and TRDJ1; 12 nucleotides align to TRDD3. The germline CDR1 and CDR2 sequences are TSWWSYY and QGS. Germline trimming cut 2 bases from V and 3 bases from J; bases unmatched to any gene: 31. This CDR3 has 25 residues. The CDR3 sequence is CALGEKTINNRFRPTLGDTPDKLIF. The CDR3, as DNA: TGTGCTCTTGGGGAAAAAACCATCAATAACCGCTTCCGCCCCACCCTGGGGGATACGCCCGATAAACTCATCTTT.

Regarding this clone: TCRdb lists the protein of a much larger clone for this DNA, which differs at residue 8, so this is likely a read error; the protein given here is translated from the DNA itself. The chain has TRDV2 and TRDJ1; 13 positions agree with TRDD3. The CDR3 consists of 24 residues. Germline-derived CDR1 and CDR2 are GEAIGNYY and EKD. Trimming removed 0 bases from V and 0 bases from J; junction bases left unmatched: 24. The DNA for the CDR3 is TGTGCCTGTGACACCGTGGCGTCGGGGTATAACTGGGGGATACGCAGGGGGGACACCGATAAACTCATCTTT. This gives the protein CACDTVASGYNWGIRRGDTDKLIF.

This clone appeared a few times. With a far larger clone one base away, a read error is the likely cause. The sample carries other DNA sequences with the same CDR3. V usage is TRDV2 and J usage is TRDJ1; tentative D call: TRDD3 (6 bases). CDR1 is GEAIGNYY, CDR2 EKD, per germline. Trimming took off 7 bases at V and 0 bases at J, with 26 bases between the two ends. The CDR3 runs to 18 residues. CDR3 sequence (DNA): TGTGCCTGCGACCCTCTGGGGCCAGCCTGGGGTTACACCGATAAACTCATCTTT. It yields the protein CACDPLGPAWGYTDKLIF.

This clone has a handful of counts. With a far larger clone one base away, a read error is the likely cause. The same CDR3 arises from other DNA sequences in this sample as well. This sequence joins TRDV3 and TRDJ3; 11 bases map to TRDD3. This CDR3 contains 20 residues. CDR1 and CDR2 from the germline V gene are TVYSNPD and GDNSRS (reference sequence). For the CDR3, the DNA is TGTGCCTTTATTCCGGACGTGATCTGGGGGATACCGTGGGACACCCGGCAGATGTTTTTC. It specifies CAFIPDVIWGIPWDTRQMFF.

Notes on this clone: TCRdb attributes to this sequence the protein of a much larger clone, which differs from the DNA translation at residue 14; a read error is likely, and the protein displayed is translated from the DNA. The gene calls are TRDV2 and TRDJ1; D tentatively fits TRDD1 or TRDD2 (5 bases each). The CDR3 contains 15 residues. The germline CDR1 and CDR2 sequences are GEAIGNYY and EKD. CDR3 in amino acids: CACDALLKYTDKLTF. CDR3 DNA sequence: TGTGCCTGTGACGCCCTACTAAAATACACCGATAAACTCACCTTT.

This clone has a handful of counts. This probably arose from a read error, given a far larger clone one base away. This same CDR3 is encoded by further DNA sequences in the sample. The chain's CDR3 is CACDTAFGGYATRYTDKLIF. Here the CDR3 DNA reads TGTGCCTGCGACACCGCATTCGGGGGATACGCTACTCGGTACACCGATAAACTCATCTTT. This sequence joins TRDV2 and TRDJ1; 10 nucleotides line up with TRDD3. The CDR3 has 20 amino acids. The germline V gene has CDR1 GEAIGNYY and CDR2 EKD.

This clone was recorded a few times. A far larger clone is one nucleotide away, so this likely arose from a read error. This CDR3 is also generated by other DNA sequences in the sample. This rearrangement joins TRDV2 to TRDJ1; D unclear. In germline, CDR1 is GEAIGNYY, CDR2 EKD. Trimming removed 5 bases at V and 3 bases at J, with 6 bases between. CDR3 length: 11 amino acids. CDR3 protein: CACGKADKLIF. The CDR3 region has the DNA TGTGCCTGTGGTAAGGCCGATAAACTCATCTTT.